The 26 T cell receptor beta chains given below trace back to one sample, sequenced in a study of blood T cells in healthy people across ages. The second PCR ran roughly 6 to 11 cycles with a sample-barcoded 5' primer and J-beta primers. A single record per CDR3 protein comes from TCRdb applying MiXCR to the 5' RACE reads. The data hold 1.5 million to 2 million distinct CDR3 sequences, with 35% to 50% observed a single time. Sequenced material: blood. These receptors were taken from a human donor in good health.

The CDR3 DNA reads TGTGCCAGCAGCCTCTACAGGGGGCGAGGATCAGTCTACACCTTC. This codes for CASSLYRGRGSVYTF. This chain joins TRBV12-3 or TRBV12-4 and TRBJ1-2, with TRBD1 matching over 9 bases. Trimming cost V 6 bases and J 10 bases; bases outside gene matches: 15. CDR3 length: 15 residues.

The chain uses TRBV7-3 and TRBJ2-3; D is possibly TRBD2 (7 bases). The CDR3 sequence is 16 residues long. Trimming left V 0 bases short and J 2 bases short, with 12 bases between. CDR1 and CDR2 (germline): SGHTA, FQGTGA. CDR3 bases: TGTGCCAGCAGCTTAACAGGCGGGGGCGCCACAGATACGCAGTATTTT. Protein sequence: CASSLTGGGATDTQYF.

This clonotype was observed a handful of times. The chain uses TRBV5-5 and TRBJ2-7; possible D gene TRBD1, 6 bases. CDR1 is SGHKS, CDR2 YYEKEE, per germline (reference sequence). The CDR3 spans 14 residues. Trimming removed 0 bases at V and 3 bases at J, with 10 bases between. CDR3 sequence reads: CASSLEDSYYEQYF. CDR3 bases: TGTGCCAGCAGCTTGGAGGACAGCTACTACGAGCAGTACTTC.

This clonotype was seen once. The V call is TRBV12-3 or TRBV12-4, the J call TRBJ1-1; unclear D gene. This CDR3 spans 15 amino acids. Deletions cut 0 bases from V and 0 bases from J, with 8 bases between. The CDR3: CASSLAGRVNTEAFF. CDR3 nucleotide sequence: TGTGCCAGCAGTTTAGCGGGCAGAGTGAACACTGAAGCTTTCTTT.

This clonotype was recorded a few times. The chain recombines TRBV7-2 with TRBJ2-1; the D gene could be TRBD1 or TRBD2 (6 bases each). Germline loops: CDR1 SGHTA, CDR2 FQGNSA. CDR3 length: 15 residues. Trimming took off 2 bases at V and 6 bases at J, with 14 bases between the two ends. CDR3 protein: CASSLMWGASNEQFF. CDR3 coding DNA: TGTGCCAGCAGCTTAATGTGGGGGGCTTCCAATGAGCAGTTCTTC. The complete variable domain, with remaining parts taken from reference TRBV7-2 and TRBJ2-1, reads GAGVSQSPSNKVTEKGKDVELRCDPISGHTALYWYRQSLGQGLEFLIYFQGNSAPDKSGLPSDRFSAERTGGSVSTLTIQRTQQEDSAVYLCASSLMWGASNEQFFGPGTRLTVL.

Points on this clonotype: The junction does not match germline at one end; this may be a read error. The chain carries TRBV25-1 and TRBJ2-6; D may be TRBD2 (5 bases). The V gene's germline CDR1 is MGHDK and CDR2 SYGVNS. The CDR3 length is 16 residues. The CDR3 region is CAISTFGGSGANVLTF. CDR3 bases: TGTGCCATCAGTACCTTCGGAGGCTCTGGGGCCAACGTCCTGACTTTC.

Regarding this clonotype: A much larger clone lies one base from this, so it may be a read error. This chain connects TRBV7-2 to TRBJ1-5; D gene ambiguous. Trimming took off 1 base at V and 7 bases at J, with 20 bases between the two ends. Germline V gene lookup returns CDR1 SGHTA and CDR2 FQGNSA. This CDR3 comprises 17 residues. Here the CDR3 reads CASSLGSGVGNGQPQHF. The CDR3 nucleotides are TGTGCCAGCAGCTTAGGTAGTGGGGTAGGGAACGGACAGCCCCAGCATTTT.

This clonotype appeared a single time. The chain is built from TRBV9 and TRBJ2-1; TRBD1 is a possible D gene (6 bases). V was cut by 0 bases and J by 8 bases, with 24 bases left in between. CDR1 SGDLS and CDR2 YYNGEE come from the germline V gene. CDR3 length equals 18 residues. CDR3 coding DNA: TGTGCCAGCAGCGTAGCCCCCCACAGGGCGCCATATTCCGATGAGCAGTTCTTC. This codes for CASSVAPHRAPYSDEQFF.

This chain links TRBV29-1 with TRBJ2-5; D possibly uses TRBD1 or TRBD2 (5 bases each). CDR1 SQVTM and CDR2 ANQGSEA come from the germline V gene. V lost 5 bases and J 3 bases, leaving 13 bases between the germline ends. CDR3 size: 13 residues. The CDR3 bases are TGCAGCGTTAGACTATCAGGGAAAGAGACCCAGTACTTC. Translation: CSVRLSGKETQYF.

This chain joins TRBV6-5 and TRBJ2-1; 12 bases agree with TRBD2. Germline V gives CDR1 MNHEY, CDR2 SVGAGI. The CDR3 sequence is 15 residues long. Germline trimming cut 8 bases from V and 7 bases from J; bases unmatched to any gene: 9. The CDR3 loop reads CASAQLAGGGNEQFF. In nucleotides, the CDR3 is TGTGCCAGCGCCCAACTAGCGGGGGGCGGTAATGAGCAGTTCTTC.

The chain employs TRBV2 and TRBJ2-4; D unresolved. The J call may be incorrect, as the DNA end agrees better with TRBJ2-7. CDR3 length equals 14 residues. CDR1 and CDR2 from the germline V gene are SNHLY and FYNNEI. CDR3: CASSGEFDLYEQYF. The CDR3 DNA reads as TGTGCCAGCAGCGGAGAGTTTGACCTCTACGAGCAGTACTTC.

In regard to this clonotype: The junction does not match germline at one end; this may be a read error. This sequence joins TRBV3-1 and TRBJ2-7, with D perhaps matching TRBD1 (5 bases). The CDR3 extends over 11 amino acids. CDR1 is LGHDT and CDR2 is YNNKEL in the germline V gene (reference sequence). In nucleotides, the CDR3 is TGTGCCGGCAGCCAAGGGGAAGAGCAGTACTTC. It translates to CAGSQGEEQYF.

This clonotype was counted a few times. The chain is built from TRBV28 and TRBJ2-4; 8 bases map to TRBD1. This CDR3 has 20 residues. J was trimmed by 1 base and V by 6 bases; bases with no gene match: 20. CDR1 MDHEN and CDR2 SYDVKM come from the germline V gene. The DNA of the CDR3 is TGTGCCAGCAGGCCGGACGGGGCGACAGGGGCCTTTGGGGCCAAAAACATTCAGTACTTC. This codes for CASRPDGATGAFGAKNIQYF.

The chain carries TRBV7-3 and TRBJ2-2; 8 bases align to TRBD2. Germline lookup yields CDR1 SGHTA and CDR2 FQGTGA. CDR3 size: 16 residues. Unmatched junction bases numbered 13, after V lost 7 bases and J lost 6 bases. CDR3: CASTDPGLDMPGELFF. The CDR3 coding sequence is TGTGCCAGCACCGATCCGGGACTAGATATGCCCGGGGAGCTGTTTTTT.

Of note for this clonotype: A read error may account for a junction end that differs from germline. The chain joins TRBV14 to TRBJ1-6; no definite D call. Per the germline V gene, CDR1 is SGHDN and CDR2 is FVKESK. This CDR3 has 12 amino acids. CDR3 sequence reads: CASSDNYAPPHF. CDR3 nucleotides: TGCGCCAGCAGCGATAACTACGCGCCCCCCCACTTT.

This clonotype was picked up a small number of times. Mismatch with germline at one junction end may stem from a read error. The chain recombines TRBV20-1 with TRBJ2-1, with 8 bases aligning to TRBD2. This CDR3 contains 17 residues. Germline CDR1 and CDR2: DFQATT and SNEGSKA (reference sequence). The CDR3 region has the DNA TGCAGTGCTAGTCCCACCCCTGCGCGGGGGGCCTACAGTGAGCAGTTCTTC. It specifies CSASPTPARGAYSEQFF.

This clonotype came up a few times. This chain links TRBV7-2 with TRBJ2-1; 9 positions agree with TRBD1. The V gene end was trimmed by 4 bases and the J gene end by 9 bases; junction bases not matched to a gene: 13. The V gene's germline CDR1 is SGHTA and CDR2 FQGNSA. The CDR3 consists of 16 residues. The CDR3 DNA reads as TGTGCCAGCAGCTCCCCCCGCGGGACAGGGATCCCTGAGCAGTTCTTC. Its translation is CASSSPRGTGIPEQFF.

On this clonotype: Sequence at one end of the junction differs from germline and may be a read error. The chain employs TRBV6-2 or TRBV6-3 and TRBJ1-1; 9 bases map to TRBD1. The CDR3 totals 15 residues. Germline V gene sequence: CDR1 MNHEY, CDR2 SVGEGT. CDR3 sequence reads: CASSYLGQGETEACF. CDR3 DNA: TGTGCCAGCAGTTACCTGGGACAGGGAGAGACTGAAGCTTGCTTT.

This clonotype was detected only a few times. V usage is TRBV7-9 and J usage is TRBJ1-1; the D gene is possibly TRBD1 (6 bases). Trimming cost V 5 bases and J 3 bases, with 10 bases left between them. This CDR3 comprises 13 residues. Germline loops: CDR1 SEHNR, CDR2 FQNEAQ (reference sequence). For the CDR3, the DNA is TGTGCCAGCAGCCCCCCAGGGGACACTGAAGCTTTCTTT. Its translation: CASSPPGDTEAFF.

J is TRBJ1-1 and V is TRBV3-1, with D possibly TRBD1 on 5 matching bases. Germline assignment: CDR1 LGHDT and CDR2 YNNKEL (reference sequence). The CDR3 loop spans 14 amino acids. Trimming pared 4 bases from V and 7 bases from J, leaving 16 bases between. Here the CDR3 reads CASSPIGDTYEAFF. CDR3 nucleotide sequence: TGTGCCAGCAGCCCTATAGGGGATACCTATGAAGCTTTCTTT.

The chain joins TRBV24-1 to TRBJ2-1, with TRBD1 identical over 7 bases. CDR3 length equals 17 residues. Losses at the gene ends were 3 bases for V and 1 base for J; bases not matched to a gene: 8. CDR1 is KGHDR, CDR2 SFDVKD, per germline. CDR3 amino acids: CATSDPDREGSYNEQFF. The CDR3 DNA follows: TGTGCCACCAGTGATCCTGACAGGGAAGGATCCTACAATGAGCAGTTCTTC.

The chain couples TRBV6-1 to TRBJ1-6; unclear D gene. The germline V gene has CDR1 MNHNS and CDR2 SASEGT. V lost 4 bases and J lost 7, with 20 bases in between. This CDR3 region has 17 residues. CDR3 in DNA: TGTGCCAGCAGTGTTGGGATGGGGTTGAGTCGGAATTCACCCCTCCACTTT. Its protein product is CASSVGMGLSRNSPLHF.

This clonotype has ten or more counts. CDR3 amino acids: CASSLSTDSNQPQHF. CDR3 nucleotide sequence: TGCGCCAGCAGCTTGTCAACGGATAGCAATCAGCCCCAGCATTTT. The chain employs TRBV5-1 and TRBJ1-5; D unresolved. CDR1 and CDR2 from the germline V gene are SGHRS and YFSETQ. V lost 1 base and J 0 bases, leaving 8 bases between the germline ends. This CDR3 comprises 15 residues.

This clonotype was observed a handful of times. The V call is TRBV7-8, the J call TRBJ2-3; 11 nucleotides match TRBD2. This CDR3 comprises 18 residues. In germline, CDR1 is SGHVS, CDR2 FQNEAQ. V lost 5 bases, J lost 7 bases, and 17 bases stayed unmatched. CDR3 region: CASSPRRILAGEPNTQYF. The DNA of the CDR3 is TGTGCCAGCAGCCCGCGTCGAATACTAGCGGGGGAACCAAATACGCAGTATTTT.

This chain links TRBV2 with TRBJ2-5; tentative D call: TRBD1 (5 bases). V was clipped by 2 bases and J by 4 bases, with 14 bases between them. Germline-derived CDR1 and CDR2 are SNHLY and FYNNEI. CDR3 length: 15 amino acids. The CDR3 sequence is CASSEWGQAGETQYF. CDR3 coding DNA: TGTGCCAGCAGTGAATGGGGCCAGGCCGGAGAGACCCAGTACTTC. Filled out from reference TRBV2 and TRBJ2-5, the complete variable domain reads EPEVTQTPSHQVTQMGQEVILRCVPISNHLYFYWYRQILGQKVEFLVSFYNNEISEKSEIFDDQFSVERPDGSNFTLKIRSTKLEDSAMYFCASSEWGQAGETQYFGPGTRLLVL.

The chain is built from TRBV9 and TRBJ2-7; 7 positions match TRBD1. The CDR3 has 13 amino acids. With V trimmed by 7 bases and J by 6 bases, 10 bases remained unmatched. The germline V gene encodes CDR1 SGDLS and CDR2 YYNGEE. CDR3 nucleotide sequence: TGTGCCAGCGGTACAGGGGAAGGGTCCGAGCAGTACTTC. It codes for CASGTGEGSEQYF.